The clone carrying this T cell receptor (beta chain) has only a few counts. The antigen remains undetermined. This sample is part of a study of blood T cells in healthy people across ages. Study at large: Per every two T cells, about one barcoded beta molecule was captured by template switching.

With a J-beta primer mix and a sample-barcoded 5' primer, a second PCR ran about 6 to 11 cycles. TCRdb fed the 5' RACE reads into MiXCR, producing one record per CDR3 protein. The sample records about 1,500,000 distinct CDR3 sequences, approximately 40% being singletons. The people who gave samples were healthy Caucasians from Russia, aged about 6 to 100. Study-wide findings and caveats: Compared with aged donors, long-lived donors showed fewer expanded clones, suggesting selection.

There are 14 residues in the CDR3. Germline assignment: CDR1 DFQATT and CDR2 SNEGSKA (reference sequence). V dropped 1 base and J dropped 0 bases, with 10 bases sitting between them. This TCR was sampled from a woman aged 18-29 years in good health. What was sequenced was blood. This chain uses TRBV20-1 with TRBJ2-7, with D hard to call. CDR3 loop: CSARVQVGSYEQYF. Here the CDR3 DNA reads TGCAGTGCTAGAGTGCAGGTGGGCTCCTACGAGCAGTACTTC.